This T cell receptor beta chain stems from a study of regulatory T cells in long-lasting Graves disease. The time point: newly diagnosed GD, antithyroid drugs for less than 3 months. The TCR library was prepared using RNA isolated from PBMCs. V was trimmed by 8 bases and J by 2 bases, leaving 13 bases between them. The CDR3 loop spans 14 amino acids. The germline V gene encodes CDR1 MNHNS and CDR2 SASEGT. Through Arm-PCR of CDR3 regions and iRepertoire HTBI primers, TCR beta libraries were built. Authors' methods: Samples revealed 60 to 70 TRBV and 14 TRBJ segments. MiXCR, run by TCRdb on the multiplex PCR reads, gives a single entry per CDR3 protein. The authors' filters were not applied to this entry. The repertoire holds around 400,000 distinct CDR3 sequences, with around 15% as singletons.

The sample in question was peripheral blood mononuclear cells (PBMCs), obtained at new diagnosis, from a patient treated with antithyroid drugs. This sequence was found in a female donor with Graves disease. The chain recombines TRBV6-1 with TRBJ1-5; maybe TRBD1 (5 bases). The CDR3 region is CASHSVGGNQPQHF. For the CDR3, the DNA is TGTGCCAGCCATTCCGTAGGGGGCAATCAGCCCCAGCATTTT.